There are many counts of the clone carrying this TCR beta chain. Antigen unknown. The entry originates in a study of T cell repertoires in cytomegalovirus infection. The overall study: The public TCR beta signatures pointed to both CMV infection and matching HLA type.

Study-level findings and limits: Cumulated frequencies of public TCR beta families served to identify carriers of CMV plus the relevant HLA. CMV-specific TCR beta clonotypes restricted by HLA-C dominated the ex vivo response.

Trimming left V 2 bases short and J 2 bases short, with 13 bases between. In germline, CDR1 is MDHEN, CDR2 SYDVKM. This CDR3 has 15 amino acids. A single record per CDR3 protein comes from TCRdb applying MiXCR to the reads. This repertoire shows 500,000 or so distinct CDR3 sequences, 16% found once; its top ten account for roughly a quarter. This clonotype was obtained from a human donor in good health (CMV status not recorded). Some clones in this sample may be carry-over from other donors' samples. Input material: CD8+ T cells from PBMCs. The chain joins TRBV28 to TRBJ2-7; D tentatively reads TRBD1 or TRBD2 (5 bases each). CDR3 DNA sequence: TGTGCCAGCAGTTTAAATTGGGGGACCACCTACGAGCAGTACTTC. Its translation is CASSLNWGTTYEQYF.